This is a list of T cell receptor beta chains from one sample in a study of T cells after yellow fever vaccination. TCRdb passed the 5' RACE reads through MiXCR, listing each CDR3 protein once. The sample records roughly 520,000 distinct CDR3 sequences, 21% being singletons. This specimen consisted of PBMCs, obtained 21 days after the first yellow fever vaccination. These TCRs come from a young man who received the YFV17D yellow fever vaccine. Each CDR3 is given with its conserved first and last residue. The D gene is left open where the match is weak. Part of the rows lack a size; the others show once, few, many or a class for expanded clones.

V gene	clone size	D gene	J gene	CDR3 DNA	CDR3 protein
TRBV3-1	.	.	TRBJ1-6	TGTGCCAGCAGCCATTCGGCGGGACACTATAATTCACCCCTCCACTTT	CASSHSAGHYNSPLHF
TRBV27	.	.	TRBJ2-5	TGTGCCAGCAGTACTATCCTCCAAGAGACCCAGTACTTC	CASSTILQETQYF
TRBV7-9	few	.	TRBJ1-1	TGTGCCAGCAGCCCACTGGGGACGGTAAACACTGAAGCTTTCTTT	CASSPLGTVNTEAFF
TRBV9	few	.	TRBJ1-1	TGTGCCAGCAGCCCTTCCCTGGGGGAAGCTTTCTTT	CASSPSLGEAFF
TRBV10-3	.	TRBD1	TRBJ1-2	TGTGCCATCAAACCTCCGGGACAGGGTAGTGGCTACACCTTC	CAIKPPGQGSGYTF
TRBV24-1	.	.	TRBJ1-1	TGTGCCACCAGTGAGCGGGGCAGTTCGGAAGCTTTCTTT	CATSERGSSEAFF
TRBV5-1	.	.	TRBJ2-2	TGCGCCAGCAAAAACGGGGAGCTGTTTTTT	CASKNGELFF
TRBV9	few	.	TRBJ1-3	TGTGCCAGCAGCGTAGAAGGCGGATCCGCTGGAAACACCATATATTTT	CASSVEGGSAGNTIYF
TRBV5-1	few	.	TRBJ2-7	TGCGCCAGCAGCTTCCTTGTTGGCGGGGACTCCTACGAGCAGTACTTC	CASSFLVGGDSYEQYF
TRBV5-1	few	TRBD2	TRBJ2-3	TGCGCCAGCAGCCAACCTAGCGGCCTAGGCACAGATACGCAGTATTTT	CASSQPSGLGTDTQYF
TRBV4-1	.	.	TRBJ1-5	TGCGCCAGCAGCCTCCGAGACTATAGCAATCAGCCCCAGCATTTT	CASSLRDYSNQPQHF
TRBV6-1	.	.	TRBJ2-2	TGTGCCAGCAGTCCCTCCGCGAACACCGGGGAGCTGTTTTTT	CASSPSANTGELFF
TRBV7-7	few	TRBD2	TRBJ2-1	TGTGCTAGCAGCTTAAGGCTAGCGGGGGGGCCGAATAATGAGCAGTTCTTC	CASSLRLAGGPNNEQFF
TRBV29-1	many	TRBD1	TRBJ1-2	TGCAGCGTTGTCCTCGGGGACAGGGGGCACTATGGCTACACCTTC	CSVVLGDRGHYGYTF